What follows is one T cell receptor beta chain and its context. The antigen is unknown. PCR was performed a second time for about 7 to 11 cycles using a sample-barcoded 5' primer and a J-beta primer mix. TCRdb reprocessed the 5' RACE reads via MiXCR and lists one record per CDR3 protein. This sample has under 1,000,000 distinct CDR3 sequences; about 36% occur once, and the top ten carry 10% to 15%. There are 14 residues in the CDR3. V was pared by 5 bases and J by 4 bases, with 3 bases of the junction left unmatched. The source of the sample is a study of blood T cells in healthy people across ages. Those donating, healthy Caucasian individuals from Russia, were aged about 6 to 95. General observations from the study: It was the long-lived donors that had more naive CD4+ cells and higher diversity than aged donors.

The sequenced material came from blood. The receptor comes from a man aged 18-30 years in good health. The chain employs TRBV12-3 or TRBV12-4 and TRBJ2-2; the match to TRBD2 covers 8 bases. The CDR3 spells CASSRTSPTGELFF. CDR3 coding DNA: TGTGCCAGCAGTCGGACTAGCCCCACCGGGGAGCTGTTTTTT.